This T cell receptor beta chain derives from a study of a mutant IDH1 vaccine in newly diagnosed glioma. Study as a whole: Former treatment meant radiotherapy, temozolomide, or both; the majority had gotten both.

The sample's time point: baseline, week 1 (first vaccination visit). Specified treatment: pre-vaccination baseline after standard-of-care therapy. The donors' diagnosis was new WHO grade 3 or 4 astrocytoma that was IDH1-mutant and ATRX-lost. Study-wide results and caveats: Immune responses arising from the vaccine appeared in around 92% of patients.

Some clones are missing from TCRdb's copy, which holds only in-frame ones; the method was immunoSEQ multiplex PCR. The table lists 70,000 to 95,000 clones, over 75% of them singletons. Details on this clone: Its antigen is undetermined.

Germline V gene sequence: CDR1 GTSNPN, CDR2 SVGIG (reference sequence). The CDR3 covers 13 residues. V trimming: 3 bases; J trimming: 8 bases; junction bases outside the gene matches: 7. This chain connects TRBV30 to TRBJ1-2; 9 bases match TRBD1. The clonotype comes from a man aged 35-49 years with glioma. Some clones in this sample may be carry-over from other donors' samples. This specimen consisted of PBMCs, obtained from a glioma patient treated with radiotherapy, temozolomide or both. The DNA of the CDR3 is TGTGCCTGGAGCTCCCACAGGGGGCAAGGCTACACCTTC. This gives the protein CAWSSHRGQGYTF.